This T cell receptor beta chain was identified during a study of cytomegalovirus exposure and HLA in healthy donors. Overall study results and limits: An analysis done earlier found most TCR beta V segments productive about 87% or about 30% of the time. Prediction of most subjects' HLA-A and HLA-B alleles by TCR beta sequences was reportedly accurate. Listed as cytomegalovirus-associated were roughly 180 TCR beta chains.

Germline V gene lookup returns CDR1 SGHAT and CDR2 FQNNGV. The CDR3 is made up of 15 amino acids. The primer mix had 60 Vbeta and 13 Jbeta primers. Libraries were prepared by immunoSEQ multiplex PCR; TCRdb keeps only in-frame clonotypes and omits some of them. The sample yields around 150,000 clones, approximately 85% seen once. Comment on this clone: The target antigen is unknown.

Material for sequencing was PBMCs. V usage is TRBV11-2 and J usage is TRBJ2-5, with 8 positions matching TRBD1. The DNA matches TRBJ2-7 better at its end, which makes the J call doubtful. The sequence was collected from a man aged 50 to 59 in good health and CMV-seropositive. CDR3 sequence reads: CASSLRTGSSYEQYF. In DNA form, the CDR3 reads TGTGCCAGCAGCTTAAGGACAGGGAGCTCCTACGAGCAGTACTTC.